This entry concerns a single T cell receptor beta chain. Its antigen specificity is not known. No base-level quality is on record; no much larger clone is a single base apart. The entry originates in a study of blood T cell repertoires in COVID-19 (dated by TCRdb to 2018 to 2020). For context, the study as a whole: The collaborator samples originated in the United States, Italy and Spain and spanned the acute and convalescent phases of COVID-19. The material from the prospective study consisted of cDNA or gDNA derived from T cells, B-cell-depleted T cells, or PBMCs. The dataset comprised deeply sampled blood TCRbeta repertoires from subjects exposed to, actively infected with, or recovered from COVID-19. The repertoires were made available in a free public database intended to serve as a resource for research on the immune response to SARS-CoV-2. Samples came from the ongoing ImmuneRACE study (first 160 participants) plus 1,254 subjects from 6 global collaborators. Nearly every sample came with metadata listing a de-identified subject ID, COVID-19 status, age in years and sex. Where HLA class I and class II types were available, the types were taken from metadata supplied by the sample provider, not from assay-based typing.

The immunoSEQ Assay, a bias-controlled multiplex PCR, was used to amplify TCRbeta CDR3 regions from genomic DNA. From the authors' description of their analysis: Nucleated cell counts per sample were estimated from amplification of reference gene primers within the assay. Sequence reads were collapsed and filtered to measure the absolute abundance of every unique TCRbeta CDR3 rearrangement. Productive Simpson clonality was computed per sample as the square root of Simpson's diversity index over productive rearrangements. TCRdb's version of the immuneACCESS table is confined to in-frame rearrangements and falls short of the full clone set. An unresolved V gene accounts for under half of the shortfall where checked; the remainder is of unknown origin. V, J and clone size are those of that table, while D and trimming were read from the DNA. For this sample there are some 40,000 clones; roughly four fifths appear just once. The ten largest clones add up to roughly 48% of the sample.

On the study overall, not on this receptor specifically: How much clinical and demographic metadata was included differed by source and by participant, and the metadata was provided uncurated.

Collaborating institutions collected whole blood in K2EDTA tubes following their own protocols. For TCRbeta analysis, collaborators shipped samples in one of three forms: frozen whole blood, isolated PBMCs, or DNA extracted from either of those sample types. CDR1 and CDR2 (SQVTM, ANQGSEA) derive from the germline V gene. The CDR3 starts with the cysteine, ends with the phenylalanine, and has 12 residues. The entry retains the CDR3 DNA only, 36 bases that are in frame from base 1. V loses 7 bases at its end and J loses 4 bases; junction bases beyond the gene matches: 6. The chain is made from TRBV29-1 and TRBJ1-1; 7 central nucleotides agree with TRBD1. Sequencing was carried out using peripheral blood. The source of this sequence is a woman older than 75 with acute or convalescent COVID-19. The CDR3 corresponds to CSGEGAGTEAFF. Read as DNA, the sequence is TGCAGCGGCGAGGGGGCTGGCACTGAAGCTTTCTTT. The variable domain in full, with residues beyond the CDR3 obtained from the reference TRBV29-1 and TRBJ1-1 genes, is SAVISQKPSRDICQRGTSLTIQCQVDSQVTMMFWYRQQPGQSLTLIATANQGSEATYESGFVIDKFPISRPNLTFSTLTVSNMSPEDSSIYLCSGEGAGTEAFFGQGTRLTVV.